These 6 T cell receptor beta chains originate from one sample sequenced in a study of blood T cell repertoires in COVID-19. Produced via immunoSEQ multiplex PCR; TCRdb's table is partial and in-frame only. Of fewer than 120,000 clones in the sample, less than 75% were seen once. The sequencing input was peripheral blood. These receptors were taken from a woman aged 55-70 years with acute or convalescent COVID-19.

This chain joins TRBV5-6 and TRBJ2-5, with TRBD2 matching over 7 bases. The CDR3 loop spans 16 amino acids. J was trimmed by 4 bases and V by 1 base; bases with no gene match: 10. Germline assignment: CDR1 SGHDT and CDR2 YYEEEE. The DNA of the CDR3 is TGTGCCAGCAGCTTGAATGGGGGAGGGTTTCGAGAGACCCAGTACTTC. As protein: CASSLNGGGFRETQYF. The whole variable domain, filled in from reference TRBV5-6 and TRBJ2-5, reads DAGVTQSPTHLIKTRGQQVTLRCSPKSGHDTVSWYQQALGQGPQFIFQYYEEEERQRGNFPDRFSGHQFPNYSSELNVNALLLGDSALYLCASSLNGGGFRETQYFGPGTRLLVL.

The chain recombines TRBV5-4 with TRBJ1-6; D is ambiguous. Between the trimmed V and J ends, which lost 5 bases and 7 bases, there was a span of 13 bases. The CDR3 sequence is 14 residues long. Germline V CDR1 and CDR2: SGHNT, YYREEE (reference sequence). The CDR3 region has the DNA TGTGCCAGCAGATCGGGCAGCGGGAATTCACCCCTCCACTTT. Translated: CASRSGSGNSPLHF.

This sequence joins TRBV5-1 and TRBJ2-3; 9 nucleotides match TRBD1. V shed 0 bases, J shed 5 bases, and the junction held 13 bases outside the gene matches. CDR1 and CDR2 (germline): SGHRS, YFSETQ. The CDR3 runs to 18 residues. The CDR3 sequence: CASSLGPYRDRVGDTQYF. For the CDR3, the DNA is TGCGCCAGCAGCTTGGGCCCCTACCGGGACAGGGTGGGAGATACGCAGTATTTT. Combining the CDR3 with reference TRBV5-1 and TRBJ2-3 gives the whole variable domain KAGVTQTPRYLIKTRGQQVTLSCSPISGHRSVSWYQQTPGQGLQFLFEYFSETQRNKGNFPGRFSGRQFSNSRSEMNVSTLELGDSALYLCASSLGPYRDRVGDTQYFGPGTRLTVL.

The CDR3 sequence: CASSLTFGQSSYEQYF. CDR3 nucleotide sequence: TGTGCCAGCAGTTTAACCTTCGGACAGAGCTCCTACGAGCAGTACTTC. This chain connects TRBV28 to TRBJ2-7; D perhaps matches TRBD1 (6 bases). CDR3 length: 16 residues. Germline V gene lookup returns CDR1 MDHEN and CDR2 SYDVKM. Trimming removed 2 bases at V and 0 bases at J, with 14 bases between.

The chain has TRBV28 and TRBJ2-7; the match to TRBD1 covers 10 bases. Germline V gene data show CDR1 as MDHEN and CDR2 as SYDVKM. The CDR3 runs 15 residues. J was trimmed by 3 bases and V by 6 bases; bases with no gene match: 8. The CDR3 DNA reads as TGTGCCAGCAGGGATCCAAGGACAGGGGGCTACGAGCAGTACTTC. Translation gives CASRDPRTGGYEQYF.

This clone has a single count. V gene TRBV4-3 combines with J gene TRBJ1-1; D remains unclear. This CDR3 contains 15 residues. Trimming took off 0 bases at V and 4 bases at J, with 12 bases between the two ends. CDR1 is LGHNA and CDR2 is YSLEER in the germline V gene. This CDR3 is CASSQDPGTATEAFF. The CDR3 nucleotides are TGCGCCAGCAGCCAAGACCCGGGTACCGCCACTGAAGCTTTCTTT.